The clone carrying this T cell receptor beta chain was detected once. What it recognizes is unknown. Researchers ran the PCR with 60 Vbeta and 13 Jbeta primers. The table came from immunoSEQ multiplex PCR; TCRdb's copy has only in-frame clones and leaves some out. Among hundreds of thousands of clones, around 89% were seen once, and the ten largest hold about 1%. The CDR3 totals 14 residues. The germline V and J ends were trimmed by 8 bases and 7 bases, with 18 bases remaining between them. Germline CDR1 MNHEY, CDR2 SMNVEV (reference sequence). This specimen comes from a study of cytomegalovirus exposure and HLA in healthy donors. Whole-study findings and limits: Roughly uniform depth of sequencing across donors was assumed in presence/absence analyses.

The V and J genes are TRBV27 and TRBJ2-1; a possible D gene is TRBD2 (6 bases). The receptor's source is a woman younger than 35 in good health and CMV-seronegative. The specimen sequenced was PBMCs. CDR3: CASGLAPLENEQFF. Here the CDR3 DNA reads TGTGCCAGCGGTCTAGCGCCTCTGGAGAATGAGCAGTTCTTC.